These T cell receptor beta chains were read from a single sample in a study of neurological immune-mediated disorders. Using its own MiXCR run on the 5' RACE reads, TCRdb lists one record per CDR3 protein. The table includes nearly 30,000 distinct CDR3 sequences, approximately 15% detected once. Sequences were obtained from CD4+ T cells from blood. These TCRs come from a female donor with HTLV-1-associated myelopathy (HAM/TSP). Both conserved end residues are part of each CDR3. Fields, in order: V gene, J gene, clone size, D gene, CDR3 protein, CDR3 DNA. A D gene is named only where the DNA matches it firmly. Size tells how often a clone was seen (once, few, many) or the class of an expanded clone, and some rows leave it out.

TRBV5-1,TRBJ2-7,NA,TRBD2,CASRSNRREGEEQYF,TGCGCCAGCAGATCCAATCGCCGGGAGGGTGAAGAGCAGTACTTC
TRBV20-1,TRBJ2-1,many,TRBD2,CRQAPGAGGLNEQFF,TGCAGACAGGCTCCTGGGGCGGGGGGGCTTAATGAGCAGTTCTTC
TRBV6-2/TRBV6-3,TRBJ2-5,many,NA,CASSYSGVEETQYF,TGTGCCAGCAGTTACAGTGGGGTCGAAGAGACCCAGTACTTC
TRBV29-1,TRBJ2-3,many,NA,CSVDGGTDTQYF,TGCAGCGTTGATGGTGGAACAGATACGCAGTATTTT
TRBV7-7,TRBJ2-5,many,NA,CASSLDQETQYF,TGTGCTAGCAGCTTAGATCAAGAGACCCAGTACTTC
TRBV3-1,TRBJ2-1,once,NA,CASSQASEQFF,TGTGCCAGCAGCCAAGCATCTGAGCAGTTCTTC
TRBV7-9,TRBJ2-7,many,TRBD1,CASSRGQGEYEQYF,TGTGCCAGCAGCCGGGGACAGGGCGAGTACGAGCAGTACTTC
TRBV5-6,TRBJ2-7,NA,NA,CASSHSALDEQYF,TGTGCCAGCAGCCACTCCGCACTGGACGAGCAGTACTTC
TRBV20-1,TRBJ2-3,many,TRBD2,CSAEGSGNADTQYF,TGCAGTGCAGAGGGTAGCGGGAACGCAGATACGCAGTATTTT
TRBV2,TRBJ2-3,once,TRBD2,CASSVIAGGTDTQYF,TGTGCCAGCAGTGTAATAGCGGGGGGCACAGATACGCAGTATTTT
TRBV7-2,TRBJ2-7,many,TRBD1,CASSLAGTGQYEQYF,TGTGCCAGCAGCTTAGCCGGGACAGGGCAGTATGAGCAGTACTTC
TRBV20-1,TRBJ2-1,NA,NA,CSARRGEDRNNEQFF,TGCAGTGCTAGGAGAGGGGAGGACAGAAACAATGAGCAGTTCTTC
TRBV6-2/TRBV6-3,TRBJ1-1,many,NA,CASSRGWVSQNTEAFF,TGTGCCAGCAGCCGCGGTTGGGTCAGCCAGAACACTGAAGCTTTCTTT
TRBV5-1,TRBJ1-1,NA,NA,CASSAQGTNTEAFF,TGCGCCAGCAGCGCGCAGGGGACCAACACTGAAGCTTTCTTT
TRBV7-2,TRBJ2-5,many,NA,CASSFIGRSRGAETQYF,TGTGCCAGCAGCTTTATTGGGCGGTCCAGGGGGGCAGAGACCCAGTACTTC
TRBV6-6,TRBJ1-1,many,NA,CASRSSTVNTEAFF,TGTGCCAGCAGATCCTCGACAGTGAACACTGAAGCTTTCTTT
TRBV4-2,TRBJ2-1,many,TRBD2,CASSQEGLAEQFF,TGTGCCAGCAGCCAAGAGGGACTAGCGGAGCAGTTCTTC
TRBV10-2,TRBJ2-1,few,NA,CASKPSSYNEQFF,TGCGCCAGCAAACCGAGCTCCTACAATGAGCAGTTCTTC
TRBV20-1,TRBJ2-1,many,NA,CSATPASSYNEQFF,TGCAGTGCTACCCCCGCTAGCTCCTACAATGAGCAGTTCTTC
TRBV7-7,TRBJ2-1,many,TRBD2,CASSRGPGGEQFF,TGTGCTAGCAGCCGTGGACCGGGAGGGGAGCAGTTCTTC
TRBV7-8,TRBJ2-3,many,NA,CASSSLERVTDTQYF,TGTGCCAGCAGTTCGCTTGAGCGGGTAACAGATACGCAGTATTTT
TRBV29-1,TRBJ2-7,many,NA,CSVSGQPHYEQYF,TGCAGCGTTTCAGGACAGCCCCACTACGAGCAGTACTTC
TRBV12-2,TRBJ1-5,few,NA,CASRLQKPQHF,TGTGCAAGTCGCTTACAGAAGCCCCAGCATTTT
TRBV29-1,TRBJ1-2,NA,NA,CSVEEYGPPYTF,TGCAGCGTTGAAGAGTATGGACCTCCCTACACCTTC
TRBV13,TRBJ2-1,NA,TRBD1,CASSFVLEGAFNEQFF,TGTGCCAGCAGCTTTGTACTAGAGGGGGCCTTCAATGAGCAGTTCTTC
TRBV6-5,TRBJ1-5,many,TRBD1,CASSLRQGHQPQHF,TGTGCCAGCAGCCTTCGACAGGGTCATCAGCCCCAGCATTTT
TRBV25-1,TRBJ2-2,many,NA,CASSDRGGGELFF,TGTGCCAGCAGTGACAGGGGCGGAGGGGAGCTGTTTTTT
TRBV3-1,TRBJ2-7,many,TRBD1,CASSPRRTGGGYEQYF,TGTGCCAGCAGCCCCCGCAGGACAGGGGGAGGTTACGAGCAGTACTTC
TRBV7-2,TRBJ1-4,many,NA,CASSSRTANEKLFF,TGTGCCAGCAGCTCCAGGACGGCCAATGAAAAACTGTTTTTT
TRBV20-1,TRBJ2-7,many,TRBD2,CSASTGLLYEQYF,TGCAGTGCAAGCACGGGACTACTTTACGAGCAGTACTTC
TRBV7-6,TRBJ2-3,many,TRBD1,CASSRDRYTDTQYF,TGTGCCAGCAGCCGGGACAGGTACACAGATACGCAGTATTTT
TRBV7-9,TRBJ2-2,many,TRBD2,CASTPPGGGGAGELFF,TGTGCCAGCACCCCCCCCGGCGGGGGAGGTGCCGGGGAGCTGTTTTTT
TRBV20-1,TRBJ2-1,many,TRBD2,CSAPLVGGRRNEQFF,TGCAGTGCTCCGCTTGTTGGCGGGAGGAGGAATGAGCAGTTCTTC
TRBV5-5,TRBJ1-2,NA,TRBD1,CASRRARDSYGYTF,TGTGCCAGCAGACGAGCCCGGGACAGCTATGGCTACACCTTC
TRBV7-2,TRBJ2-3,many,TRBD2,CASSLVGGGNTDTQYF,TGTGCCAGCAGCTTAGTAGGCGGGGGGAACACAGATACGCAGTATTTT
TRBV5-1,TRBJ2-1,NA,TRBD1,CASSPRTGSEHEQFF,TGTGCCAGCAGCCCGAGGACAGGGTCCGAGCATGAGCAGTTCTTC